The rows below give T cell receptor beta chains drawn from one sample of a study of metastatic and nonmetastatic thyroid tumors. TCRdb re-processed the PCR reads through MiXCR. The sample records 90,000 or so clones, around 9.1% being singletons. The sample comprised blood. These receptors were collected from a female donor with papillary thyroid cancer or a benign thyroid nodule (not recorded which). Some clones in this sample may be carry-over from other donors' samples. Each CDR3 is given with its conserved first and last residue. A D gene is named only where the DNA matches it firmly. Size is stated for part of the rows, as once, few or many counts, or as a class when the clone is expanded.

D | size | length | J | V | CDR3 | DNA
. | many | 13 | TRBJ2-3 | TRBV6-4 | CASSDEGEDTQYF | TGTGCCAGCAGTGACGAGGGGGAAGATACGCAGTATTTT
TRBD1 | few | 17 | TRBJ1-5 | TRBV12-3/TRBV12-4 | CASSSIRTGNSNQPQHF | TGTGCCAGCAGTTCCATTCGGACAGGTAATAGCAATCAGCCCCAGCATTTT
. | many | 14 | TRBJ2-5 | TRBV4-2 | CASSQDRTSGTQYF | TGTGCCAGCAGCCAAGATCGAACTAGTGGGACCCAGTACTTC
. | few | 13 | TRBJ1-2 | TRBV30 | CAWSVEANYGYTF | TGTGCCTGGAGTGTTGAGGCTAACTATGGCTACACCTTC
. | many | 15 | TRBJ1-6 | TRBV7-9 | CASSLGFSYNSPLHF | TGTGCCAGCAGCTTGGGTTTCTCCTATAATTCACCCCTCCACTTT
TRBD1 | . | 13 | TRBJ1-2 | TRBV6-1 | CASFYDRDYGYTF | TGTGCCAGCTTTTACGACAGGGACTATGGCTACACCTTC
. | many | 14 | TRBJ1-5 | TRBV6-1 | CASRDRRGNQPQHF | TGTGCCAGCAGGGACAGACGGGGCAATCAGCCCCAGCATTTT
TRBD1 | . | 13 | TRBJ2-3 | TRBV6-1 | CAIRDRVEDTQYF | TGTGCCATCCGGGACAGGGTCGAAGATACGCAGTATTTT
. | many | 13 | TRBJ1-3 | TRBV2 | CASRASSGNTIYF | TGTGCCAGCAGGGCATCCTCTGGAAACACCATATATTTT
. | few | 15 | TRBJ1-3 | TRBV9 | CASSVVGDPGNTIYF | TGTGCCAGCAGCGTAGTTGGGGACCCTGGAAACACCATATATTTT
. | . | 15 | TRBJ2-1 | TRBV9 | CASSVAGATYNEQFF | TGTGCCAGCAGCGTAGCCGGGGCTACCTACAATGAGCAGTTCTTC
TRBD1 | many | 15 | TRBJ1-5 | TRBV5-1 | CASSLQGQSNQPQHF | TGCGCCAGCAGCTTGCAGGGACAGAGCAATCAGCCCCAGCATTTT
. | many | 11 | TRBJ1-5 | TRBV28 | CASSSAPPQHF | TGTGCCAGCAGTTCGGCCCCGCCCCAGCATTTT
. | . | 13 | TRBJ2-7 | TRBV30 | CAWSRHSTYEQYF | TGTGCCTGGAGTCGTCATTCAACCTACGAGCAGTACTTC
TRBD1 | many | 12 | TRBJ2-5 | TRBV20-1 | CSAWDRVETQYF | TGCAGTGCTTGGGACAGGGTAGAGACCCAGTACTTC
. | many | 15 | TRBJ2-3 | TRBV5-1 | CASAPAPPYTDTQYF | TGCGCCAGCGCCCCTGCGCCCCCTTACACAGATACGCAGTATTTT
. | many | 10 | TRBJ2-7 | TRBV20-1 | CSANPIEQYF | TGCAGTGCTAACCCTATCGAGCAGTACTTC
. | many | 15 | TRBJ1-1 | TRBV6-1 | CASSLRGGGRTEAFF | TGTGCCAGCAGCCTACGGGGGGGGGGAAGGACTGAAGCTTTCTTT
TRBD1 | many | 13 | TRBJ2-1 | TRBV19 | CASSRTGADEQFF | TGTGCCAGTAGTAGAACAGGGGCTGATGAGCAGTTCTTC
. | many | 13 | TRBJ2-3 | TRBV4-1 | CASSQFLTDTQYF | TGCGCCAGCAGCCAGTTTCTTACAGATACGCAGTATTTT
. | many | 15 | TRBJ2-5 | TRBV20-1 | CSARDPGRPQETQYF | TGCAGTGCTAGAGATCCGGGACGGCCCCAAGAGACCCAGTACTTC
. | . | 14 | TRBJ2-3 | TRBV5-5 | CASTQLDRGDTQYF | TGTGCCAGCACCCAGCTTGATAGGGGCGATACGCAGTATTTT
. | many | 16 | TRBJ1-6 | TRBV6-5 | CASSSDRSSYNSPLHF | TGTGCCAGCAGTTCAGACAGGAGCTCCTATAATTCACCCCTCCACTTT
TRBD1 | many | 16 | TRBJ1-6 | TRBV3-1 | CASSQDKDRVHSPLHF | TGTGCCAGCAGCCAAGATAAAGACAGGGTGCATTCACCCCTCCACTTT
. | many | 14 | TRBJ1-6 | TRBV10-1 | CASSESSINSPLHF | TGCGCCAGCAGTGAGTCCAGTATTAATTCACCCCTCCACTTT
. | many | 12 | TRBJ1-2 | TRBV5-6 | CASSPTYGGYTF | TGTGCCAGCAGCCCGACGTATGGGGGCTACACCTTC
TRBD1 | many | 15 | TRBJ2-2 | TRBV7-8 | CASSPGQGRTGELFF | TGTGCCAGCAGCCCTGGACAGGGTAGAACCGGGGAGCTGTTTTTT
TRBD1 | many | 13 | TRBJ2-3 | TRBV6-4 | CASSDSDRDTQYF | TGTGCCAGCAGTGACTCGGACAGGGATACGCAGTATTTT
TRBD2 | many | 13 | TRBJ2-2 | TRBV7-3 | CASRERGTGELFF | TGTGCCAGCAGGGAGCGGGGAACCGGGGAGCTGTTTTTT
. | . | 14 | TRBJ2-3 | TRBV30 | CAWSRRKVTDTQYF | TGTGCCTGGAGTCGGCGTAAGGTCACAGATACGCAGTATTTT
. | few | 16 | TRBJ2-3 | TRBV10-1 | CASSESRGVGTDTQYF | TGCGCCAGCAGTGAGTCGCGGGGAGTCGGCACAGATACGCAGTATTTT
. | many | 15 | TRBJ1-6 | TRBV30 | CAWKPGPRRNSPLHF | TGTGCCTGGAAGCCGGGACCCAGACGGAATTCACCCCTCCACTTT
TRBD1 | . | 15 | TRBJ1-3 | TRBV20-1 | CSARKGRGDGNTIYF | TGCAGTGCTAGAAAGGGCAGGGGGGATGGAAACACCATATATTTT